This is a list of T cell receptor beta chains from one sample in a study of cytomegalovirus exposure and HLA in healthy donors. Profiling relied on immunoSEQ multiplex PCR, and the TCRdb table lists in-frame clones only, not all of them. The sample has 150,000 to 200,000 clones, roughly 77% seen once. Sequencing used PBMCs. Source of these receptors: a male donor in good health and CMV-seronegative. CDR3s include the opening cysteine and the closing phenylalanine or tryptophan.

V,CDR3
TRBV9,CASSVSGQRYQPQHF
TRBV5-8,CASSLGTGVNQPQHF
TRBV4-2,CASSRPRGWDSPLHF
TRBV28,CASSLYGVNSPLHF
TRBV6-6,CASRTVSGSNPDTQYF
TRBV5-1,CASSLGTGYADTQYF
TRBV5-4,CASHMGGRTNTDTQYF
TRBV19,CATSTGSNSGNTIYF
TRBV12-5,CASGLTGGPTDTQYF
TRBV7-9,CASSPGGDTQYF
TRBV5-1,CASSLTTSDGGEQYF
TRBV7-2,CASSLDAGSYNEQFF
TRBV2,CASSDGTANTGELFF
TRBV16,CASSQSAGGRNQPQHF
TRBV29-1,CSVSDSPETEAFF
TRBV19,CASSNLAGVDEQYF